Listed below are T cell receptor beta chains from one sample, sequenced in a study of blood T cell repertoires in COVID-19. Only in-frame clones appear in the TCRdb table, and some are missing; sequencing was by immunoSEQ multiplex PCR. The sample yields 90,000 to 120,000 clones, approximately 88% seen once. Material: peripheral blood. The receptors were sampled from a man aged 50 to 59 with active or convalescent COVID-19. Each CDR3 is given with its conserved first and last residue. A D gene is named only where the DNA matches it firmly. Expanded clones are given a class, and other clones once, few, many or no size at all.

V gene: TRBV28; clone size: .; D gene: .; J gene: TRBJ2-5; CDR3 DNA: TGTGCCAGCAGTTTATGGGGGCTAGCGATCCAAGAGACCCAGTACTTC; CDR3 protein: CASSLWGLAIQETQYF
V gene: TRBV28; clone size: .; D gene: .; J gene: TRBJ1-1; CDR3 DNA: TGTGCCAGCAGGATACGGGATTCCCGAGGGAACACTGAAGCTTTCTTT; CDR3 protein: CASRIRDSRGNTEAFF
V gene: TRBV19; clone size: .; D gene: .; J gene: TRBJ1-1; CDR3 DNA: TGTGCCAGTAGTCCCCAGGGTGCTGAAGCTTTCTTT; CDR3 protein: CASSPQGAEAFF
V gene: TRBV27; clone size: .; D gene: .; J gene: TRBJ1-6; CDR3 DNA: TGTGCCAGCAGTTTTAGGCGGGATAATTCACCCCTCCACTTT; CDR3 protein: CASSFRRDNSPLHF
V gene: TRBV7-6; clone size: .; D gene: .; J gene: TRBJ2-3; CDR3 DNA: TGTGCCAGCAGCCTTGACAGGAGCACAGATACGCAGTATTTT; CDR3 protein: CASSLDRSTDTQYF
V gene: TRBV10-2; clone size: few; D gene: TRBD2; J gene: TRBJ2-7; CDR3 DNA: TGCGCCAGCAGTGTCCGGCGGGAGGGCCAATACGAGCAGTACTTC; CDR3 protein: CASSVRREGQYEQYF
V gene: TRBV7-9; clone size: .; D gene: .; J gene: TRBJ2-5; CDR3 DNA: TGTGCCAGCAGCTTATCTCAGACTACTTTGAAAGAGGCCCAGTACTTC; CDR3 protein: CASSLSQTTLKEAQYF
V gene: TRBV29-1; clone size: .; D gene: TRBD2; J gene: TRBJ2-3; CDR3 DNA: TGCAGCGCCGAAACAAGGCTTCTAGCGGGAGTGATCCCAGATACGCAGTATTTT; CDR3 protein: CSAETRLLAGVIPDTQYF
V gene: TRBV2; clone size: .; D gene: TRBD2; J gene: TRBJ2-3; CDR3 DNA: TGTGCCAGCAAAGGGAGGGCTAGCACAGATACGCAGTATTTT; CDR3 protein: CASKGRASTDTQYF
V gene: TRBV21-1; clone size: .; D gene: .; J gene: TRBJ2-1; CDR3 DNA: TGTGCCAGCGGAAACAGGGCCGGGGCACAGTTCTTC; CDR3 protein: CASGNRAGAQFF
V gene: TRBV5-1; clone size: .; D gene: TRBD1; J gene: TRBJ2-2; CDR3 DNA: TGCGCCAGCAGCATCCGGGACAGGGACGCCGGGGAGCTGTTTTTT; CDR3 protein: CASSIRDRDAGELFF
V gene: TRBV2; clone size: .; D gene: .; J gene: TRBJ2-5; CDR3 DNA: TGTGCCAGCACCAAAGCGCTTTGGGTTAAGACCCAGTACTTC; CDR3 protein: CASTKALWVKTQYF
V gene: TRBV5-5; clone size: .; D gene: .; J gene: TRBJ1-2; CDR3 DNA: TGTGCCAGCAGCTTGACGGTTTATGGCTACACCTTC; CDR3 protein: CASSLTVYGYTF
V gene: TRBV6-1; clone size: .; D gene: TRBD2; J gene: TRBJ2-7; CDR3 DNA: TGTGCCAGCAGTGTAGGAGGGACTAGCGGGATCTTATTCTCCTACGAGCAGTACTTC; CDR3 protein: CASSVGGTSGILFSYEQYF
V gene: TRBV29-1; clone size: .; D gene: TRBD1; J gene: TRBJ2-7; CDR3 DNA: TGCAGCGTTGTTGGACAGGGGACCTACGAGCAGTACTTC; CDR3 protein: CSVVGQGTYEQYF
V gene: TRBV5-4; clone size: .; D gene: .; J gene: TRBJ2-7; CDR3 DNA: TGTGCCAGCAGCTTCGGGGGATCCTCCTACGAGCAGTACTTC; CDR3 protein: CASSFGGSSYEQYF
V gene: TRBV19; clone size: .; D gene: TRBD2; J gene: TRBJ2-7; CDR3 DNA: TGTGCCAGTAGTATAGCTTTAGGGACTAGCGACGCCTACGAGCAGTACTTC; CDR3 protein: CASSIALGTSDAYEQYF
V gene: TRBV10-3; clone size: .; D gene: TRBD2; J gene: TRBJ2-1; CDR3 DNA: TGTGCCGTCGCTACAGGACTAGCGGGATACAATGAGCAGTTCTTC; CDR3 protein: CAVATGLAGYNEQFF
V gene: TRBV12-3/TRBV12-4; clone size: .; D gene: .; J gene: TRBJ2-7; CDR3 DNA: TGTGCCAGCAGTTTGAACAGGGACGAGCAGTACTTC; CDR3 protein: CASSLNRDEQYF
V gene: TRBV6-5; clone size: .; D gene: .; J gene: TRBJ2-1; CDR3 DNA: TGTGCCGCGGCGGAGGTCTACAATGAGCAGTTCTTC; CDR3 protein: CAAAEVYNEQFF
V gene: TRBV15; clone size: .; D gene: TRBD1; J gene: TRBJ1-2; CDR3 DNA: TGTGCCACCAGCAGAGATGGGGACAGCTATGGCTACACCTTC; CDR3 protein: CATSRDGDSYGYTF
V gene: TRBV3-1/TRBV3-2; clone size: .; D gene: .; J gene: TRBJ1-3; CDR3 DNA: TGTGCCAGCAGCCAAGTTCAGGCGAACTCTGGAAACACCATATATTTT; CDR3 protein: CASSQVQANSGNTIYF
V gene: TRBV7-9; clone size: .; D gene: .; J gene: TRBJ2-7; CDR3 DNA: TGTGCCAGCAGCTTTGGGGGGAAGAACGAGCAGTACTTC; CDR3 protein: CASSFGGKNEQYF
V gene: TRBV5-8; clone size: once; D gene: .; J gene: TRBJ1-4; CDR3 DNA: TGTGCCAGCAGCTTTGGCACCGACAGCTATGGTAATGAAAAACTGTTTTTT; CDR3 protein: CASSFGTDSYGNEKLFF
V gene: TRBV4-1; clone size: few; D gene: .; J gene: TRBJ2-2; CDR3 DNA: TGCGCCAGCAGCCAGTCCCGACTAGTTACCACCGGGGAGCTGTTTTTT; CDR3 protein: CASSQSRLVTTGELFF
V gene: TRBV29-1; clone size: .; D gene: .; J gene: TRBJ1-2; CDR3 DNA: TGCAGCGTCTCGCGGAACAACTATGGCTACACCTTC; CDR3 protein: CSVSRNNYGYTF
V gene: TRBV6-4; clone size: .; D gene: .; J gene: TRBJ1-5; CDR3 DNA: TGTGCCAGCAGTTTGGAGATAAATCAGCCCCAGCATTTT; CDR3 protein: CASSLEINQPQHF
V gene: TRBV5-4; clone size: few; D gene: TRBD1; J gene: TRBJ2-7; CDR3 DNA: TGTGCCAGCAGCAAGGACAGGGCCTCCTACGAGCAGTACTTC; CDR3 protein: CASSKDRASYEQYF
V gene: TRBV18; clone size: .; D gene: .; J gene: TRBJ2-4; CDR3 DNA: TGTGCCAGCTCACCTACGCAGGAACTAGCCAAAAACATTCAGTACTTC; CDR3 protein: CASSPTQELAKNIQYF
V gene: TRBV7-2; clone size: .; D gene: .; J gene: TRBJ2-5; CDR3 DNA: TGTGCCAGCAGCTTAGGAGGGGGGGCCATAGAGACCCAGTACTTC; CDR3 protein: CASSLGGGAIETQYF
V gene: TRBV18; clone size: .; D gene: TRBD2; J gene: TRBJ2-2; CDR3 DNA: TGTGCCAGCTCACCAGTTGATAGCGGGAGCCGCGGGGAGCTGTTTTTT; CDR3 protein: CASSPVDSGSRGELFF
V gene: TRBV27; clone size: .; D gene: .; J gene: TRBJ2-1; CDR3 DNA: TGTGCCAGCAGAACCCCGGGGTCCGAGCAGTTCTTC; CDR3 protein: CASRTPGSEQFF
V gene: TRBV30; clone size: once; D gene: .; J gene: TRBJ2-1; CDR3 DNA: TGTGCCTGGAGTTTCGATGTGGGCACTGCGAGCCAGCAGTTCTTC; CDR3 protein: CAWSFDVGTASQQFF
V gene: TRBV28; clone size: .; D gene: .; J gene: TRBJ1-2; CDR3 DNA: TGTGCCAGCAGTTTACAAGCAGGGTTCCTCTATGGCTACACCTTC; CDR3 protein: CASSLQAGFLYGYTF
V gene: TRBV6-7; clone size: once; D gene: .; J gene: TRBJ1-3; CDR3 DNA: TGTGCCAGCAGTTCTCCCGGGGAAGCCTTGGGTGGGAACACCATATATTTT; CDR3 protein: CASSSPGEALGGNTIYF
V gene: TRBV7-9; clone size: once; D gene: TRBD2; J gene: TRBJ2-7; CDR3 DNA: TGTGCCAGCAGTAAATGGACTAGCGGGAGTCATGACTACGAGCAGTACTTC; CDR3 protein: CASSKWTSGSHDYEQYF
V gene: TRBV5-1; clone size: .; D gene: TRBD1; J gene: TRBJ2-7; CDR3 DNA: TGCGCCAGCAGCGGTCCGGGACAGGGCTACGAGCAGTACTTC; CDR3 protein: CASSGPGQGYEQYF
V gene: TRBV29-1; clone size: .; D gene: .; J gene: TRBJ2-2; CDR3 DNA: TGCAGCGTTAAGACAGTAACGAACACCGGGGAGCTGTTTTTT; CDR3 protein: CSVKTVTNTGELFF
V gene: TRBV7-2; clone size: .; D gene: TRBD1; J gene: TRBJ1-2; CDR3 DNA: TGTGCCAGCAGCTCCAGACAGGGGGCTGACTATGGCTACACCTTC; CDR3 protein: CASSSRQGADYGYTF
V gene: TRBV28; clone size: few; D gene: .; J gene: TRBJ2-1; CDR3 DNA: TGTGCCAGCAGCACCCTAGCCCGGGACTTTCACAATGAGCAGTTCTTC; CDR3 protein: CASSTLARDFHNEQFF
V gene: TRBV19; clone size: .; D gene: TRBD1; J gene: TRBJ1-6; CDR3 DNA: TGTGCCAGTAGTACCAGACAGGGGGCGCGGTATAATTCACCCCTCCACTTT; CDR3 protein: CASSTRQGARYNSPLHF
V gene: TRBV6-1; clone size: few; D gene: TRBD1; J gene: TRBJ2-1; CDR3 DNA: TGTGCCAGCAGTGTTCGACCGGGACAGCGGAGCTCCTACAATGAGCAGTTCTTC; CDR3 protein: CASSVRPGQRSSYNEQFF
V gene: TRBV28; clone size: .; D gene: .; J gene: TRBJ2-3; CDR3 DNA: TGTGCCAGCAGCCCCTTGGGGCTGTCTAGCACAGATACGCAGTATTTT; CDR3 protein: CASSPLGLSSTDTQYF
V gene: TRBV6-5; clone size: .; D gene: .; J gene: TRBJ2-7; CDR3 DNA: TGTGCCACCGAACTGGGGCTTCTCTCCTACGAGCAGTACTTC; CDR3 protein: CATELGLLSYEQYF
V gene: TRBV6-6; clone size: .; D gene: .; J gene: TRBJ1-2; CDR3 DNA: TGTGCCAGCAGCCGACTCGGTTATGGCTACACCTTC; CDR3 protein: CASSRLGYGYTF
V gene: TRBV2; clone size: .; D gene: .; J gene: TRBJ1-2; CDR3 DNA: TGTGCCAGCAGGATAGAGGGCTATGGCTACACCTTC; CDR3 protein: CASRIEGYGYTF
V gene: TRBV19; clone size: once; D gene: TRBD1; J gene: TRBJ1-5; CDR3 DNA: TGTGCCAGTAGTCCACGGACAGGTTTGGAGCCCCAGCATTTT; CDR3 protein: CASSPRTGLEPQHF
V gene: TRBV6-6; clone size: .; D gene: .; J gene: TRBJ2-2; CDR3 DNA: TGTGCCAGCAGTCCCCGACAGCAAGTTTCGAACACCGGGGAGCTGTTTTTT; CDR3 protein: CASSPRQQVSNTGELFF
V gene: TRBV23-1; clone size: .; D gene: TRBD1; J gene: TRBJ1-5; CDR3 DNA: TGCGCCAGCAGTCTCGGACAGGGGAGGAGGAATAGCAATCAGCCCCAGCATTTT; CDR3 protein: CASSLGQGRRNSNQPQHF
V gene: TRBV9; clone size: .; D gene: TRBD1; J gene: TRBJ1-5; CDR3 DNA: TGTGCCAGCAGCGGACAGGGTCGCAATCAGCCCCAGCATTTT; CDR3 protein: CASSGQGRNQPQHF
V gene: TRBV19; clone size: .; D gene: TRBD2; J gene: TRBJ2-7; CDR3 DNA: TGTGCCAGTAGTATAACCCTAGCGGGAGTTTCCTACGAGCAGTACTTC; CDR3 protein: CASSITLAGVSYEQYF
V gene: TRBV30; clone size: .; D gene: TRBD1; J gene: TRBJ1-6; CDR3 DNA: TGTGCCTGGAGTAGGACAGGGAGCAATTCACCCCTCCACTTT; CDR3 protein: CAWSRTGSNSPLHF
V gene: TRBV6-6; clone size: .; D gene: TRBD1; J gene: TRBJ1-2; CDR3 DNA: TGTGCCAGCAGGGGGGGGACAGGGTATGGCTACACCTTC; CDR3 protein: CASRGGTGYGYTF
V gene: TRBV4-1; clone size: few; D gene: .; J gene: TRBJ1-3; CDR3 DNA: TGCGCCAGCAGCCTCTCGACAGGCGGCTCTGGAAACACCATATATTTT; CDR3 protein: CASSLSTGGSGNTIYF
V gene: TRBV18; clone size: .; D gene: TRBD2; J gene: TRBJ2-7; CDR3 DNA: TGTGCCAGCTCACCAGCCACTAGCGGGTATTACGAGCAGTACTTC; CDR3 protein: CASSPATSGYYEQYF
V gene: TRBV3-1/TRBV3-2; clone size: .; D gene: .; J gene: TRBJ1-2; CDR3 DNA: TGTGCCAGCAGCCAGGAAGCGGGTGGGTCCTATGGCTACACCTTC; CDR3 protein: CASSQEAGGSYGYTF
V gene: TRBV9; clone size: once; D gene: TRBD1; J gene: TRBJ2-7; CDR3 DNA: TGTGCCCCGAAAAAGAGGGACAGGGGGCTCTATAGGGGAGATCCGGTGCAGTACTTC; CDR3 protein: CAPKKRDRGLYRGDPVQYF
V gene: TRBV28; clone size: .; D gene: .; J gene: TRBJ2-7; CDR3 DNA: TGTGCCAGCGGATCGCCGGGAGATGCCTACGAGCAGTACTTC; CDR3 protein: CASGSPGDAYEQYF
V gene: TRBV2; clone size: few; D gene: .; J gene: TRBJ2-7; CDR3 DNA: TGTGCCAGCAGCAGGGTTAGTGCCGAGCAGTACTTC; CDR3 protein: CASSRVSAEQYF